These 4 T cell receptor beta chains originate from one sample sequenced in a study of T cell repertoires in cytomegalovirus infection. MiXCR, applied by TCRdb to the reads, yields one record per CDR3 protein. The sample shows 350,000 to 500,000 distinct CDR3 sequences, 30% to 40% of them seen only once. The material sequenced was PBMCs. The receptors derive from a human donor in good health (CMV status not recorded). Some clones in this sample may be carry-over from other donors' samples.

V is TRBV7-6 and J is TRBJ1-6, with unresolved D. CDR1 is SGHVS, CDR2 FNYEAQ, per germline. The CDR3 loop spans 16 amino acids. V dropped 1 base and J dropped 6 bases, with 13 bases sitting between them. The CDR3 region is CASSLELGGINSPLHF. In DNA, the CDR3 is TGTGCCAGCAGCTTAGAGTTAGGAGGGATTAATTCACCCCTCCACTTT. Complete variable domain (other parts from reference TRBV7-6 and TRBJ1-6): GAGVSQSPRYKVTKRGQDVALRCDPISGHVSLYWYRQALGQGPEFLTYFNYEAQQDKSGLPNDRFSAERPEGSISTLTIQRTEQRDSAMYRCASSLELGGINSPLHFGNGTRLTVT.

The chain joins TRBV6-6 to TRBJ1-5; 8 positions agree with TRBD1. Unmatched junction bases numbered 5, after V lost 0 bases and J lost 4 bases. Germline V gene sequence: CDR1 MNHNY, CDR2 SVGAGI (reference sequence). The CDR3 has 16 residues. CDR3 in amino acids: CASSYSLQGANQPQHF. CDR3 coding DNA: TGTGCCAGCAGTTACTCGTTGCAGGGGGCGAATCAGCCCCAGCATTTT.

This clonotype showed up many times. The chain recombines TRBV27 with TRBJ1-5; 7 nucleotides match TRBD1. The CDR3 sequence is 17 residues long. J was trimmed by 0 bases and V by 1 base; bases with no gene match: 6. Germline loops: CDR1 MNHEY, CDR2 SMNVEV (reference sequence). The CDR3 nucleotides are TGTGCCAGCAGTTTATGGGGGACAGTCCTTAGCAATCAGCCCCAGCATTTT. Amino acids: CASSLWGTVLSNQPQHF.

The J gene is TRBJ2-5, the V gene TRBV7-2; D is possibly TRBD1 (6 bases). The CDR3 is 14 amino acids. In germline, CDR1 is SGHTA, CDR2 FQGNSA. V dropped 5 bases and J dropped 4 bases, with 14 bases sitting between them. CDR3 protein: CASSAYLGGETQYF. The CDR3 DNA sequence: TGTGCCAGCAGCGCCTACTTAGGGGGAGAGACCCAGTACTTC.